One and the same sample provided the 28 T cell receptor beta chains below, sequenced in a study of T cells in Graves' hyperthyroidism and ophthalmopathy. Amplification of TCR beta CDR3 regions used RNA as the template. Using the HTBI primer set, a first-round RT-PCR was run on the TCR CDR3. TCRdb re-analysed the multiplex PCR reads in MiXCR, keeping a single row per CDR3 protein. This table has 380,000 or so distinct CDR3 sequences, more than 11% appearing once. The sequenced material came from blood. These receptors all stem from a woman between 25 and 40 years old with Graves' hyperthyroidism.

The DNA for the CDR3 is TGCGCCAGCAGTGCGACTAGCGGGAGTTTAGATACGCAGTATTTT. It specifies CASSATSGSLDTQYF. The V call is TRBV10-1, the J call TRBJ2-3, with TRBD2 matching over 12 bases. Germline V CDR1 and CDR2: WNHNN, SYGVQD (reference sequence). The CDR3 has 15 amino acids. V was clipped by 4 bases and J by 5 bases; unmatched bases: 4.

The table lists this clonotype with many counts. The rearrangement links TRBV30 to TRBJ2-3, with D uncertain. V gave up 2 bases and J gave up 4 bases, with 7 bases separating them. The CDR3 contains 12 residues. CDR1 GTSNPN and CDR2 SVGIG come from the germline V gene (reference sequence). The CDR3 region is CAWSKSADTQYF. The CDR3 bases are TGTGCCTGGAGTAAGTCCGCAGATACGCAGTATTTT.

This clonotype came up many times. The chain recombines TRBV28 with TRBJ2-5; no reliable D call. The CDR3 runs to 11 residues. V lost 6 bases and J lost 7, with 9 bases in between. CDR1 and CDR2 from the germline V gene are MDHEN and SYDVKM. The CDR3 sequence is CASSPMGTQYF. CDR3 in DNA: TGTGCCAGCAGCCCTATGGGGACCCAGTACTTC.

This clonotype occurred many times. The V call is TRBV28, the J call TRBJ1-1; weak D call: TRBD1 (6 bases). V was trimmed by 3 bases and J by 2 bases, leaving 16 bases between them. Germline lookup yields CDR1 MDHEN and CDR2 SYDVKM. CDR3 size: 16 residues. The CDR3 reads CASSLALGGLNTEAFF. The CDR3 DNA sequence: TGTGCCAGCAGTTTGGCCCTCGGGGGCCTAAACACTGAAGCTTTCTTT. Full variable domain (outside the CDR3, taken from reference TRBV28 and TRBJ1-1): DVKVTQSSRYLVKRTGEKVFLECVQDMDHENMFWYRQDPGLGLRLIYFSYDVKMKEKGDIPEGYSVSREKKERFSLILESASTNQTSMYLCASSLALGGLNTEAFFGQGTRLTVV.

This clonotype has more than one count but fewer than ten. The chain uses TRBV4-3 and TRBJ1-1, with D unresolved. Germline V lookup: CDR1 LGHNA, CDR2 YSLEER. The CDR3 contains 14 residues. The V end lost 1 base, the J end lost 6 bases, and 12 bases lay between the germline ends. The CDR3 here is CASSQVWAQAEAFF. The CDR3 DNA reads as TGCGCCAGCAGCCAAGTGTGGGCCCAAGCTGAAGCTTTCTTT.

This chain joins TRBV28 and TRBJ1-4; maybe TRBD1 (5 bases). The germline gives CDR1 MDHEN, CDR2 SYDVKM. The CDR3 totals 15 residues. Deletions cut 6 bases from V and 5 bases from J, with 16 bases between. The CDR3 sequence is CASRSNGAKNEKLFF. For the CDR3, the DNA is TGTGCCAGCAGGTCGAACGGGGCCAAAAATGAAAAACTGTTTTTT.

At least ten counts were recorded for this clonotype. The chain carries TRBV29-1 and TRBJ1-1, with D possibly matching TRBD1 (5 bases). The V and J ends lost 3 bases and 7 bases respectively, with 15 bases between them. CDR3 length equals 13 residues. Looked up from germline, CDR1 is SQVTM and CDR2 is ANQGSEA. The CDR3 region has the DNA TGCAGCGTTGAGGGGACGAACAGCGGTGAAGCTTTCTTT. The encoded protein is CSVEGTNSGEAFF.

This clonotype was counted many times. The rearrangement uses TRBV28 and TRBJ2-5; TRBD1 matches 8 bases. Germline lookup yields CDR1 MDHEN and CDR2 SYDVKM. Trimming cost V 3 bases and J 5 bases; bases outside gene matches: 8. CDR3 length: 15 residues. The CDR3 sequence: CASSLGPGQAETQYF. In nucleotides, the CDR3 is TGTGCCAGCAGTTTGGGACCGGGACAGGCGGAGACCCAGTACTTC.

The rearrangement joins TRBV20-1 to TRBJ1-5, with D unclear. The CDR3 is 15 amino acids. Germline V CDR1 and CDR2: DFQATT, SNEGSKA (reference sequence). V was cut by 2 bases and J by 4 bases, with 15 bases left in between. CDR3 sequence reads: CSARRGSAINQPQHF. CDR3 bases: TGCAGTGCTAGACGAGGCAGTGCCATTAATCAGCCCCAGCATTTT.

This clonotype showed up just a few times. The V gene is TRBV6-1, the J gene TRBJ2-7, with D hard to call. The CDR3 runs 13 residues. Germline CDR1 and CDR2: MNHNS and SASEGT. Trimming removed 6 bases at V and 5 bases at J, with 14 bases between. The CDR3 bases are TGTGCCAGCAGAGACCCCTCGGGCCACGAGCAGTACTTC. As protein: CASRDPSGHEQYF.

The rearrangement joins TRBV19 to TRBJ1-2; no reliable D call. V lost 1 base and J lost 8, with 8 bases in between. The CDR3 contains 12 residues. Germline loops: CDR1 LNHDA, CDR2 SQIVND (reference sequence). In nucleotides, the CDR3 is TGTGCCAGTAGTATAGGAGGAGAGGGCTACACCTTC. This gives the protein CASSIGGEGYTF.

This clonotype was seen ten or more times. The CDR3 DNA reads TGTGCCAGCAGTCAAGGGAGGGATCAGTACTTC. Its protein product is CASSQGRDQYF. The V and J genes are TRBV2 and TRBJ2-7; 7 nucleotides align to TRBD2. The J segment lost 10 bases and the V segment lost 5 bases, leaving 5 bases of the junction unmatched. The germline CDR1 and CDR2 sequences are SNHLY and FYNNEI. This CDR3 contains 11 residues.

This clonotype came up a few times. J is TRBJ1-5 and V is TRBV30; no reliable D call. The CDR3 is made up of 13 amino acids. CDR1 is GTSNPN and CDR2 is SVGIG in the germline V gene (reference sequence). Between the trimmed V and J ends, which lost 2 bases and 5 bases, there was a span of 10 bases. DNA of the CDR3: TGTGCCTGGAGTACCCAGGACCATCAGCCCCAGCATTTT. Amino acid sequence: CAWSTQDHQPQHF.

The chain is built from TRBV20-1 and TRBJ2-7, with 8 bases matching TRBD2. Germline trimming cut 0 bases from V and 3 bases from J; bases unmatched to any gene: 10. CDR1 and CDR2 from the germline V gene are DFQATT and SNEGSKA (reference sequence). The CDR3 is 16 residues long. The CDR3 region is CSARDVRREGSYEQYF. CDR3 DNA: TGCAGTGCTAGAGATGTTCGACGGGAGGGGAGCTACGAGCAGTACTTC.

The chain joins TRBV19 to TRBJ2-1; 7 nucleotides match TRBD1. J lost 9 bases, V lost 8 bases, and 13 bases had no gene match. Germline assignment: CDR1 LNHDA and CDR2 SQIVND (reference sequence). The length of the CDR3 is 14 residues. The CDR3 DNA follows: TGTGCCAGTGGAAGGGACAGATCAACGGGTGAGCAGTTCTTC. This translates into CASGRDRSTGEQFF.

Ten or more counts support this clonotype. The CDR3 loop reads CSARGIPSGRPLGYEQYF. For the CDR3, the DNA is TGCAGTGCTAGAGGTATCCCTAGCGGGAGGCCGCTTGGCTACGAGCAGTACTTC. The chain carries TRBV20-1 and TRBJ2-7; 11 bases are shared with TRBD2. J gave up 3 bases and V 1 base, and 14 bases lay outside the gene matches. Germline V gives CDR1 DFQATT, CDR2 SNEGSKA (reference sequence). The CDR3 spans 18 residues.

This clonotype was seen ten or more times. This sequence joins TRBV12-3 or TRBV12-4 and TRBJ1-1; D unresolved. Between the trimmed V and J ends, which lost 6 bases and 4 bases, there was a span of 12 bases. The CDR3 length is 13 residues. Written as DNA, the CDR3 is TGTGCCAGCAGCTACCGGGAGACCACTGAAGCTTTCTTT. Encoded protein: CASSYRETTEAFF.

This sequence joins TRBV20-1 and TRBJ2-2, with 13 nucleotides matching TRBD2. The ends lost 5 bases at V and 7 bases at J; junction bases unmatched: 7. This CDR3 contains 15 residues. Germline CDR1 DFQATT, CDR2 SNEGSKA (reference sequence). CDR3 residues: CSAYRTSGRIGELFF. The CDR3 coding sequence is TGCAGTGCTTATCGGACTAGCGGGAGAATCGGGGAGCTGTTTTTT.

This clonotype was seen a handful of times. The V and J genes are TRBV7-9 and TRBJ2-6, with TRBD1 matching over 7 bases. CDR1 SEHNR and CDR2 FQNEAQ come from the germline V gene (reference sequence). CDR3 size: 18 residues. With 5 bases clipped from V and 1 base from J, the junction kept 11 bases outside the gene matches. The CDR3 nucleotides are TGTGCCAGCAGCCCGATCGGCCAGGGGGTATCTGGGGCCAACGTCCTGACTTTC. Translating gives CASSPIGQGVSGANVLTF.

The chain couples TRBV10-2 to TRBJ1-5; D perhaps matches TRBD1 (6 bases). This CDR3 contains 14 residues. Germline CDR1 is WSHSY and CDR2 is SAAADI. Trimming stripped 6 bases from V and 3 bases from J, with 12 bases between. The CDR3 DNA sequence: TGCGCCAGCAGGGAAGACAGGCTCAATCAGCCCCAGCATTTT. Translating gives CASREDRLNQPQHF.

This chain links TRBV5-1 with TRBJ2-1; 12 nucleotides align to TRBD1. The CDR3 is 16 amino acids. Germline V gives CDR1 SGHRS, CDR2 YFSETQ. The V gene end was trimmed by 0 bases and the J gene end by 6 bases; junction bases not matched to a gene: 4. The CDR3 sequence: CASSLDGTGGPNEQFF. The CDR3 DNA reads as TGCGCCAGCAGCTTGGATGGGACAGGGGGCCCCAATGAGCAGTTCTTC.

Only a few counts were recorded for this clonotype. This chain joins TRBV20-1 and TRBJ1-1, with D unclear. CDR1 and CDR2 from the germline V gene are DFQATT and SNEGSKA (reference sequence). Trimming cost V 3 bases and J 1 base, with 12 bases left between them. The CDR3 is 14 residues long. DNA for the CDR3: TGCAGTGCTAGGTTTACCGAATGGAACACTGAAGCTTTCTTT. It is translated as CSARFTEWNTEAFF.

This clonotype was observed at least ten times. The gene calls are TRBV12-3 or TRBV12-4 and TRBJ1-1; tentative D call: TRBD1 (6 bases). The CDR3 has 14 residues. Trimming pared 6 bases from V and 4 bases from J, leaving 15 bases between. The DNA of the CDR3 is TGTGCCAGCAGCCCCGAGGTGGGGGCCACTGAAGCTTTCTTT. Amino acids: CASSPEVGATEAFF.

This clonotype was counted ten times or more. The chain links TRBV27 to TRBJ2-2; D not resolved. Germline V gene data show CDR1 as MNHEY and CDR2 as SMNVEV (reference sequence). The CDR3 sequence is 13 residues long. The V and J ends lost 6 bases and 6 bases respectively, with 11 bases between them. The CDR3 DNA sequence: TGTGCCAGCAGGCGCGTTCTATCCGGGGAGCTGTTTTTT. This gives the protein CASRRVLSGELFF.

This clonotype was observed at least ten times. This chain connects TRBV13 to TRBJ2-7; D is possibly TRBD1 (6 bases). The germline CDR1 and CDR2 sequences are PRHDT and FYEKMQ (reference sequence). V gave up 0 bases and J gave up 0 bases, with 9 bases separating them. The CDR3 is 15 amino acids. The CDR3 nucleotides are TGTGCCAGCAGCTTAGGAGGACAGCTCTCCTACGAGCAGTACTTC. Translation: CASSLGGQLSYEQYF. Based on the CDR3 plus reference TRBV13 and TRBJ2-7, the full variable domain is AAGVIQSPRHLIKEKRETATLKCYPIPRHDTVYWYQQGPGQDPQFLISFYEKMQSDKGSIPDRFSAQQFSDYHSELNMSSLELGDSALYFCASSLGGQLSYEQYFGPGTRLTVT.

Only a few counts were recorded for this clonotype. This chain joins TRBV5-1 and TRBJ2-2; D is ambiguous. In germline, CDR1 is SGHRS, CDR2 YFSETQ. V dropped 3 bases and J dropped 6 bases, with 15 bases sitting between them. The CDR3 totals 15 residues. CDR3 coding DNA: TGCGCCAGCAGCTCGCGTACCGCTAGTCCCGGGGAGCTGTTTTTT. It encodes CASSSRTASPGELFF.

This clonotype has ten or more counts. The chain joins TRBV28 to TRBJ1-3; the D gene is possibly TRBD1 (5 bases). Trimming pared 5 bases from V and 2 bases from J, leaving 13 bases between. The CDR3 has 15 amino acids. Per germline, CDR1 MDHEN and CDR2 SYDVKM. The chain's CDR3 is CASSLRGTAGNTIYF. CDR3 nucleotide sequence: TGTGCCAGCAGTCTTCGCGGGACGGCTGGAAACACCATATATTTT. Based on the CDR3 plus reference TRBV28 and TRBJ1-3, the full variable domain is DVKVTQSSRYLVKRTGEKVFLECVQDMDHENMFWYRQDPGLGLRLIYFSYDVKMKEKGDIPEGYSVSREKKERFSLILESASTNQTSMYLCASSLRGTAGNTIYFGEGSWLTVV.

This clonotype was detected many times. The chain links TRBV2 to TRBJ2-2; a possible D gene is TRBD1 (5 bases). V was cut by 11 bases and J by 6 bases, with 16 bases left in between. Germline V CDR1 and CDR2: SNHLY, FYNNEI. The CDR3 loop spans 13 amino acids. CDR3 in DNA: TGTGCCTCTGCCCCGGAAGGGGCCGGGGAGCTGTTTTTT. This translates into CASAPEGAGELFF.